The following is a TCR beta chain sequence with its context. What it binds is unknown. The DNA ends 3 residues before the CDR3 does, and the rest of the CDR3 is filled in from the germline J gene. CDR1 LNHDA and CDR2 SQIVND come from the germline V gene (reference sequence). V was clipped by 1 base and J by 1 base; unmatched bases: 5. This CDR3 region has 17 residues. The record originates from a study of T cell clonality in common variable immunodeficiency. TCRdb's copy holds only in-frame clones and misses some; the assay was immunoSEQ multiplex PCR. Singletons are absent from the sample, which has about 21,000 clones. Findings and caveats of the study: In common variable immunodeficiency, TCR beta chains reportedly carried fewer deletions and N-nucleotide insertions. CVID subjects shared fewer TCRbeta clones than healthy controls did. Links between repertoire features and CVID complications were heterogeneity-limited.

This receptor was identified in a human donor with common variable immunodeficiency. The chain employs TRBV19 and TRBJ2-3; 10 bases fit TRBD2. Sequencing input: peripheral blood mononuclear cells. The DNA read from the CDR3 is TGTGCCAGTAGTATAGCGCCTGGACTAGCGGGCACAGATACG. Its protein product is CASSIAPGLAGTDT. The full CDR3 protein reads CASSIAPGLAGTDTQYF. The full variable domain, rest sourced from reference TRBV19 and TRBJ2-3, is DGGITQSPKYLFRKEGQNVTLSCEQNLNHDAMYWYRQDPGQGLRLIYYSQIVNDFQKGDIAEGYSVSREKKESFPLTVTSAQKNPTAFYLCASSIAPGLAGTDTQYFGPGTRLTVL.